The clone carrying this T cell receptor beta chain was detected many times. The data were taken from a study of T cells in Graves' hyperthyroidism and ophthalmopathy. TCR beta CDR3 region amplification was performed from RNA transcripts. TCR CDR3 regions were first amplified by RT-PCR with HTBI primers. TCRdb reprocessed the multiplex PCR reads with MiXCR, giving one entry per CDR3 protein. The sample lists 500,000 to 800,000 distinct CDR3 sequences; about 45% were seen once. Trimming removed 3 bases from V and 4 bases from J, with 9 bases in between. Per the germline V gene, CDR1 is MRHNA and CDR2 is SNTAGT. The CDR3 runs 13 residues.

The clonotype originates from an adult man with Graves' disease, either hyperthyroidism or ophthalmopathy (not recorded which). The chain links TRBV6-4 to TRBJ1-2; D not certain. The specimen sequenced was peripheral blood or thyroid tissue (not recorded which). For the CDR3, the DNA is TGTGCCAGCAGTGAGAGTGGCACCTATGGCTACACCTTC. Encoded protein: CASSESGTYGYTF.